This TCR beta chain was profiled in a study of OX40 agonist ivuxolimab in advanced cancers. Method: immunoSEQ multiplex PCR; TCRdb's copy keeps in-frame clones and lacks some. The data hold about 38,000 clones, with about nine tenths observed a single time. Germline CDR1 LNHNV, CDR2 YYDKDF (reference sequence). Trimming cost V 8 bases and J 1 base; bases outside gene matches: 12. The CDR3 sequence is 17 residues long. Sequenced here: CD4+ or CD8+ T cells sorted from blood, sampled in a trial of the OX40 agonist ivuxolimab. The clonotype originates from an adult with an advanced solid tumor such as melanoma, head and neck, liver or kidney cancer. The gene calls are TRBV15 and TRBJ2-3; 10 positions match TRBD2. The CDR3 nucleotides are TGTGCCACCCAAGGGCTAGCGGGGGCGGGTGGCACAGATACGCAGTATTTT. Its translation is CATQGLAGAGGTDTQYF.